This T cell receptor (beta chain) was sequenced during a study of T cell responses to AZD1222 COVID-19 vaccine. Study findings and constraints: Repertoire collection took place solely once the T cell response had peaked.

This CDR3 has 16 amino acids. The germline V gene has CDR1 SGHRS and CDR2 YFSETQ. V shed 2 bases and J 3 bases; nucleotides not matched to a gene: 6. Method: immunoSEQ multiplex PCR; TCRdb's copy keeps in-frame clones and lacks some. The repertoire consists of around 130,000 clones, with approximately 93% occurring once and the leading ten covering 5% to 6.5%. In regard to this clone: No antigen is known for it.

Here the sequenced sample was peripheral blood, taken on day 0 of AZD1222 vaccination. This receptor was taken from an adult in good health. The V and J genes are TRBV5-1 and TRBJ2-7; 12 nucleotides line up with TRBD2. CDR3 in DNA: TGCGCCAGCAGCTTAGGGCTAGCGGGGGGGTACTACGAGCAGTACTTC. This encodes CASSLGLAGGYYEQYF. The entire variable domain, with the rest obtained from reference TRBV5-1 and TRBJ2-7, is as follows: KAGVTQTPRYLIKTRGQQVTLSCSPISGHRSVSWYQQTPGQGLQFLFEYFSETQRNKGNFPGRFSGRQFSNSRSEMNVSTLELGDSALYLCASSLGLAGGYYEQYFGPGTRLTVT.